This TCR beta chain is from a study of identical twins. One entry per CDR3 protein results from TCRdb running MiXCR on the 5' RACE reads. The table has more than 400,000 distinct CDR3 sequences, approximately 14% seen once. Everyone who gave samples was a healthy Caucasian. The germline gives CDR1 SGDLS, CDR2 YYNGEE. Trimming removed 0 bases at V and 3 bases at J, with 10 bases between. The CDR3 loop spans 15 amino acids. These data also featured in a second study, about yellow fever vaccine responses in identical twins.

The sequence came from a woman between 18 and 29 years old in good health. Sequenced: CD4+ T cells sorted from blood. J is TRBJ2-1 and V is TRBV9; D ambiguous. The CDR3 loop reads CASSVAEAVYNEQFF. CDR3 bases: TGTGCCAGCAGCGTAGCTGAGGCGGTCTACAATGAGCAGTTCTTC.